The rows below give T cell receptor beta chains drawn from one sample of a study of blood T cell repertoires in COVID-19. TCRdb's copy holds only in-frame clones and misses some; the assay was immunoSEQ multiplex PCR. Here the sample spans about 100,000 clones, around nine tenths being singletons. The sequenced sample was peripheral blood. These TCRs come from a human donor in a cohort sampled during active COVID-19. CDR3s include the opening cysteine and the closing phenylalanine or tryptophan. D genes are given only for firm matches. Only some rows state a clone size, as once, few, many or a class for expanded clones.

abundance: .; d_gene: TRBD1; j_gene: TRBJ1-2; v_gene: TRBV27; CDR3aa: CASSFTRGAYGYTF; CDR3nt: TGTGCCAGCAGTTTTACCAGGGGGGCCTATGGCTACACCTTC
abundance: .; d_gene: TRBD2; j_gene: TRBJ2-3; v_gene: TRBV2; CDR3aa: CARSSGLTDTQYF; CDR3nt: TGTGCCAGATCTAGCGGACTCACAGATACGCAGTATTTT
abundance: .; d_gene: .; j_gene: TRBJ1-1; v_gene: TRBV11-2; CDR3aa: CASSLDPGPNTEAFF; CDR3nt: TGTGCCAGCAGCTTAGATCCAGGGCCGAACACTGAAGCTTTCTTT
abundance: .; d_gene: .; j_gene: TRBJ2-5; v_gene: TRBV7-9; CDR3aa: CASSPAELGTQYF; CDR3nt: TGTGCCAGCAGCCCCGCGGAGTTAGGGACCCAGTACTTC
abundance: once; d_gene: .; j_gene: TRBJ1-4; v_gene: TRBV10-3; CDR3aa: CAISDPREKLFF; CDR3nt: TGTGCCATCAGTGACCCGAGAGAAAAACTGTTTTTT
abundance: .; d_gene: .; j_gene: TRBJ1-3; v_gene: TRBV30; CDR3aa: CAWSASRGRRNTIYF; CDR3nt: TGTGCCTGGAGTGCTTCAAGAGGGAGGAGAAACACCATATATTTT
abundance: once; d_gene: TRBD1; j_gene: TRBJ2-7; v_gene: TRBV7-2; CDR3aa: CASSLDPGGYEQYF; CDR3nt: TGTGCCAGCAGCTTAGACCCAGGGGGCTACGAGCAGTACTTC
abundance: .; d_gene: TRBD1; j_gene: TRBJ2-2; v_gene: TRBV5-5; CDR3aa: CASSTRDSGELFF; CDR3nt: TGTGCCAGCAGCACCCGGGACAGCGGGGAGCTGTTTTTT
abundance: .; d_gene: .; j_gene: TRBJ1-3; v_gene: TRBV28; CDR3aa: CASSSGGRGSGNTIYF; CDR3nt: TGTGCCAGCAGTTCCGGGGGGAGAGGGTCAGGAAACACCATATATTTT
abundance: .; d_gene: .; j_gene: TRBJ2-5; v_gene: TRBV24-1; CDR3aa: CATSDPTGNQETQYF; CDR3nt: TGTGCCACCAGTGATCCGACGGGGAACCAAGAGACCCAGTACTTC
abundance: .; d_gene: TRBD1; j_gene: TRBJ2-1; v_gene: TRBV5-4; CDR3aa: CASKRDSETNEQFF; CDR3nt: TGTGCCAGCAAAAGGGACAGCGAAACCAATGAGCAGTTCTTC
abundance: .; d_gene: TRBD1; j_gene: TRBJ2-7; v_gene: TRBV5-5; CDR3aa: CASSFWTGEGEQYF; CDR3nt: TGTGCCAGCAGCTTCTGGACAGGGGAAGGCGAGCAGTACTTC
abundance: .; d_gene: .; j_gene: TRBJ2-5; v_gene: TRBV11-3; CDR3aa: CASSLDRTEQETQYF; CDR3nt: TGTGCCAGCAGCTTAGACAGGACAGAGCAAGAGACCCAGTACTTC
abundance: .; d_gene: TRBD1; j_gene: TRBJ1-4; v_gene: TRBV25-1; CDR3aa: CASRNGQGWFF; CDR3nt: TGTGCCAGCAGGAATGGACAGGGCTGGTTTTTT
abundance: .; d_gene: TRBD2; j_gene: TRBJ2-3; v_gene: TRBV7-3; CDR3aa: CASSLRAPLAGVEDTQYF; CDR3nt: TGTGCCAGCAGCTTAAGAGCTCCCCTAGCGGGAGTGGAAGATACGCAGTATTTT
abundance: .; d_gene: .; j_gene: TRBJ2-5; v_gene: TRBV9; CDR3aa: CASSVRRGTPAQETQYF; CDR3nt: TGTGCCAGCAGCGTACGAAGGGGGACCCCAGCCCAAGAGACCCAGTACTTC
abundance: .; d_gene: .; j_gene: TRBJ2-6; v_gene: TRBV5-4; CDR3aa: CASSSAGGTPASGANVLTF; CDR3nt: TGTGCCAGCAGTTCGGCAGGAGGAACACCAGCCTCTGGGGCCAACGTCCTGACTTTC
abundance: .; d_gene: .; j_gene: TRBJ2-7; v_gene: TRBV14; CDR3aa: CASSPGGYEQYF; CDR3nt: TGTGCCAGCAGCCCCGGGGGCTACGAGCAGTACTTC
abundance: .; d_gene: TRBD1; j_gene: TRBJ1-2; v_gene: TRBV5-5; CDR3aa: CASSRLEQGGYGYTF; CDR3nt: TGTGCCAGCAGCAGACTGGAACAGGGGGGATATGGCTACACCTTC
abundance: .; d_gene: .; j_gene: TRBJ1-2; v_gene: TRBV28; CDR3aa: CASSLAGYGYTF; CDR3nt: TGTGCCAGCAGTTTAGCCGGCTATGGCTACACCTTC
abundance: .; d_gene: TRBD2; j_gene: TRBJ2-7; v_gene: TRBV14; CDR3aa: CASSRAGLAGSYEQYF; CDR3nt: TGTGCCAGCAGCAGGGCGGGACTAGCGGGCTCCTACGAGCAGTACTTC
abundance: .; d_gene: TRBD1; j_gene: TRBJ1-5; v_gene: TRBV6-1; CDR3aa: CASSETQGANQPQHF; CDR3nt: TGTGCCAGCAGTGAGACCCAGGGGGCGAATCAGCCCCAGCATTTT
abundance: .; d_gene: TRBD1; j_gene: TRBJ2-7; v_gene: TRBV5-4; CDR3aa: CASSEQAGTGIYEQYF; CDR3nt: TGTGCCAGCAGCGAACAAGCCGGGACAGGGATCTACGAGCAGTACTTC
abundance: .; d_gene: TRBD2; j_gene: TRBJ2-7; v_gene: TRBV7-2; CDR3aa: CASSPGTSRWRDEQYF; CDR3nt: TGTGCCAGCAGCCCCGGGACTAGCAGGTGGAGGGACGAGCAGTACTTC
abundance: .; d_gene: .; j_gene: TRBJ1-5; v_gene: TRBV7-2; CDR3aa: CASSLVGGSSNQPQHF; CDR3nt: TGTGCCAGCAGCTTAGTGGGGGGGTCTAGCAATCAGCCCCAGCATTTT
abundance: .; d_gene: .; j_gene: TRBJ2-3; v_gene: TRBV4-3; CDR3aa: CASSQAPSTSLYTDTQYF; CDR3nt: TGCGCCAGCAGCCAAGCCCCCTCGACTTCCTTATACACAGATACGCAGTATTTT
abundance: once; d_gene: TRBD2; j_gene: TRBJ2-1; v_gene: TRBV19; CDR3aa: CASSSSSGGVYNEQFF; CDR3nt: TGTGCCAGTAGTTCCTCTAGCGGGGGTGTTTACAATGAGCAGTTCTTC
abundance: .; d_gene: TRBD1; j_gene: TRBJ2-3; v_gene: TRBV7-9; CDR3aa: CASSPSGDRGPTDTQYF; CDR3nt: TGTGCCAGCAGCCCCTCCGGGGACAGGGGGCCGACAGATACGCAGTATTTT
abundance: .; d_gene: .; j_gene: TRBJ1-2; v_gene: TRBV2; CDR3aa: CASCRLAGPNLGGYTF; CDR3nt: TGTGCCAGCTGCCGATTAGCGGGACCGAACCTGGGCGGCTACACCTTC
abundance: once; d_gene: .; j_gene: TRBJ2-5; v_gene: TRBV7-5; CDR3aa: CVRSLAGSGTSGRKTQYF; CDR3nt: TGTGTCAGAAGCTTAGCGGGCTCCGGGACTAGCGGGAGAAAGACCCAGTACTTC
abundance: .; d_gene: .; j_gene: TRBJ2-5; v_gene: TRBV11-1; CDR3aa: CASSLRRGREETQYF; CDR3nt: TGTGCCAGCAGCTTAAGGAGGGGGCGTGAAGAGACCCAGTACTTC
abundance: .; d_gene: .; j_gene: TRBJ2-1; v_gene: TRBV1; CDR3aa: CTSSQYVSLAGGPLGYEQFF; CDR3nt: TGCACCAGCAGCCAATACGTTTCCCTAGCGGGAGGGCCGCTTGGGTATGAGCAGTTCTTC
abundance: .; d_gene: .; j_gene: TRBJ1-2; v_gene: TRBV7-8; CDR3aa: CASSLGGGNQAYGYTF; CDR3nt: TGTGCCAGCAGCCTAGGTGGTGGTAACCAGGCCTATGGCTACACCTTC
abundance: once; d_gene: TRBD1; j_gene: TRBJ2-1; v_gene: TRBV27; CDR3aa: CASSFSGQGYNEQFF; CDR3nt: TGTGCCAGCAGTTTTTCGGGACAGGGTTACAATGAGCAGTTCTTC
abundance: .; d_gene: TRBD2; j_gene: TRBJ2-7; v_gene: TRBV5-5; CDR3aa: CASSLWTSGRRYEQYF; CDR3nt: TGTGCCAGCAGCTTGTGGACTAGCGGTCGAAGGTACGAGCAGTACTTC
abundance: .; d_gene: .; j_gene: TRBJ2-1; v_gene: TRBV27; CDR3aa: CASRFTGKSYNEQFF; CDR3nt: TGTGCCAGCAGATTTACAGGGAAATCCTACAATGAGCAGTTCTTC
abundance: .; d_gene: TRBD2; j_gene: TRBJ2-5; v_gene: TRBV11-1; CDR3aa: CASSLASGGARETQYF; CDR3nt: TGTGCCAGCAGCTTAGCTAGCGGGGGGGCCCGGGAGACCCAGTACTTC
abundance: .; d_gene: .; j_gene: TRBJ2-1; v_gene: TRBV24-1; CDR3aa: CATSDSSRGSGILRREQFF; CDR3nt: TGTGCCACCAGTGATTCCTCGAGGGGGAGCGGGATTTTGCGGCGTGAGCAGTTCTTC
abundance: .; d_gene: TRBD1; j_gene: TRBJ1-2; v_gene: TRBV7-9; CDR3aa: CASSLGQGGSEGYTF; CDR3nt: TGTGCCAGCAGCTTAGGACAGGGAGGCTCTGAGGGCTACACCTTC
abundance: .; d_gene: TRBD2; j_gene: TRBJ2-7; v_gene: TRBV6-5; CDR3aa: CASHPLAGEKYEQYF; CDR3nt: TGTGCCAGTCATCCTCTGGCGGGAGAGAAATACGAGCAGTACTTC
abundance: .; d_gene: .; j_gene: TRBJ2-7; v_gene: TRBV6-2/TRBV6-3; CDR3aa: CASSPTGIEQYF; CDR3nt: TGTGCCAGCAGCCCCACAGGGATCGAGCAGTACTTC
abundance: .; d_gene: TRBD1; j_gene: TRBJ1-5; v_gene: TRBV27; CDR3aa: CASSGTGGQPQHF; CDR3nt: TGTGCCAGCAGTGGGACAGGGGGGCAGCCCCAGCATTTT